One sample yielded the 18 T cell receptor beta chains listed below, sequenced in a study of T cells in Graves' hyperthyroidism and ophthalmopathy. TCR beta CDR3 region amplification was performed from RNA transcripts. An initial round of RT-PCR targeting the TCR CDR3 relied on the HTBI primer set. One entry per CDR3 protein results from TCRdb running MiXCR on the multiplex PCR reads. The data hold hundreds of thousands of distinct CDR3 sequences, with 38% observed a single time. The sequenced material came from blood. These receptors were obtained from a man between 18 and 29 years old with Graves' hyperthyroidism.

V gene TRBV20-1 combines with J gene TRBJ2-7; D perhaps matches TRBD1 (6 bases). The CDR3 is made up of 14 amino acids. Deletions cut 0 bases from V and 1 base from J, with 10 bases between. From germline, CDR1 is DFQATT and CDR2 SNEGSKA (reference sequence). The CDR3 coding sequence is TGCAGTGCTAGAGATGCGGACAGATCCTACGAGCAGTACTTC. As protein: CSARDADRSYEQYF.

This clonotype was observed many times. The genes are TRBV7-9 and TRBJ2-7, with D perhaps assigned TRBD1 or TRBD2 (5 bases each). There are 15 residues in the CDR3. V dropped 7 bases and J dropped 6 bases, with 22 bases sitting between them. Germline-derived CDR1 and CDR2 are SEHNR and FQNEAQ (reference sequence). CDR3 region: CASNLGRDLNGEQYF. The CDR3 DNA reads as TGTGCCAGCAACCTTGGTAGGGACCTCAACGGCGAGCAGTACTTC.

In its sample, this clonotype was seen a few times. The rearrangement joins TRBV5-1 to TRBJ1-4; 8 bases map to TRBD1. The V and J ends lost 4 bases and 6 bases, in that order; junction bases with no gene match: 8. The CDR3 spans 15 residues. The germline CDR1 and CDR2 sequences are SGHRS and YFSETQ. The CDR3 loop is CASSRRGQEDEKLFF. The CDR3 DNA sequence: TGCGCCAGCAGCCGGAGGGGACAGGAGGATGAAAAACTGTTTTTT.

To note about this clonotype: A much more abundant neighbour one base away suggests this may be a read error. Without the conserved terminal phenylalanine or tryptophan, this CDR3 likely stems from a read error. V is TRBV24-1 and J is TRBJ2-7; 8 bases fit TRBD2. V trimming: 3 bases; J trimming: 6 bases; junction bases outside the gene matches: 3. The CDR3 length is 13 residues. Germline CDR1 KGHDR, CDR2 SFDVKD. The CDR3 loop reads CATSDSGGSEQYS. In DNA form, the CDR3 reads TGTGCCACCAGTGATAGCGGGGGCAGCGAGCAGTACTCC.

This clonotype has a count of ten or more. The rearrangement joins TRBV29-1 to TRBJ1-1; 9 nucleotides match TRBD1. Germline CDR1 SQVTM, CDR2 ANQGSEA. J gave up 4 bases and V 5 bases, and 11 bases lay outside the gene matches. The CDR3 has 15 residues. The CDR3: CSVRGTGTVATEAFF. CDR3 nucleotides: TGCAGCGTTAGAGGGACAGGGACTGTAGCCACTGAAGCTTTCTTT.

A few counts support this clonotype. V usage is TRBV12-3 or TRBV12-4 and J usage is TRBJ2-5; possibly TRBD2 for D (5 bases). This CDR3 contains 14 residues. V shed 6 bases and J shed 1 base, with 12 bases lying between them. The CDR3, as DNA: TGTGCCAGCAGACAATACCTAGCCCAAGAGACCCAGTACTTC. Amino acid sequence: CASRQYLAQETQYF.

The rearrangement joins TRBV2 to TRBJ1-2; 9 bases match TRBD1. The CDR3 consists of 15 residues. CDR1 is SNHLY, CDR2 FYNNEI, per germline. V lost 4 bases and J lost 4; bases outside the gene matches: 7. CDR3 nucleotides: TGTGCCAGCAGTGGACCGGGACAGGGCTCCTATGGCTACACCTTC. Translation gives CASSGPGQGSYGYTF.

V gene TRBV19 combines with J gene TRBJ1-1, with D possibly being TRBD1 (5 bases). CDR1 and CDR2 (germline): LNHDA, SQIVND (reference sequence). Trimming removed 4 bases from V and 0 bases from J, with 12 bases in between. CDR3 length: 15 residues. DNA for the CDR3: TGTGCCAGTAGTAAGGGACCCATCATGAACACTGAAGCTTTCTTT. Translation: CASSKGPIMNTEAFF.

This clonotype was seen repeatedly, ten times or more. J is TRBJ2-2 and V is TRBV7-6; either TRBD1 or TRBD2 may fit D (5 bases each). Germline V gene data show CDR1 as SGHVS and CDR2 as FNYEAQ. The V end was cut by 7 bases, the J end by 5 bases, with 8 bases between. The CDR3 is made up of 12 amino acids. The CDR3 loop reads CASTGPTGELFF. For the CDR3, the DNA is TGTGCCAGCACGGGGCCTACCGGGGAGCTGTTTTTT.

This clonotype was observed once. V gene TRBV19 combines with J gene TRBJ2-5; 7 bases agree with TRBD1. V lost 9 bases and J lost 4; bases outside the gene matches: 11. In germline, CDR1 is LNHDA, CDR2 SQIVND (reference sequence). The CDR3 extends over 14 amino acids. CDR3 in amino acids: CASSWTGPRETQYF. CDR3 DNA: TGTGCCAGCAGTTGGACAGGCCCAAGAGAGACCCAGTACTTC. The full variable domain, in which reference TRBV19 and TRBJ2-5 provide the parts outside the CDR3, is DGGITQSPKYLFRKEGQNVTLSCEQNLNHDAMYWYRQDPGQGLRLIYYSQIVNDFQKGDIAEGYSVSREKKESFPLTVTSAQKNPTAFYLCASSWTGPRETQYFGPGTRLLVL.

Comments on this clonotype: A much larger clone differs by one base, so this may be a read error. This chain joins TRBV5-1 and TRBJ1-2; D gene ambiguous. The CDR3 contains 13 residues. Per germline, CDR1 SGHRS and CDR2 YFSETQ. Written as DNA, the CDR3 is TGCGCCGGCAGCTTGACGCCTAACTATGGCTACACCTTC. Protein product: CAGSLTPNYGYTF.

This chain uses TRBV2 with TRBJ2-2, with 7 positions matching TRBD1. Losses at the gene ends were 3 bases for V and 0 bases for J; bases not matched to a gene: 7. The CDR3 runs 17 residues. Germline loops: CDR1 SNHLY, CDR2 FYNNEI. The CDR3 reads CASSEGTDQANTGELFF. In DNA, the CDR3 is TGTGCCAGCAGTGAGGGGACAGACCAGGCGAACACCGGGGAGCTGTTTTTT.

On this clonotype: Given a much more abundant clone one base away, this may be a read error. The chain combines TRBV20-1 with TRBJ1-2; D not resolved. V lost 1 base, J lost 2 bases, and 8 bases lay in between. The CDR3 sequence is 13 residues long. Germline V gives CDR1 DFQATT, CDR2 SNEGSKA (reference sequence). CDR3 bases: TGCAGTGCTAGAGGGACGGAGAACTATGGCTACACCTTC. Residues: CSARGTENYGYTF.

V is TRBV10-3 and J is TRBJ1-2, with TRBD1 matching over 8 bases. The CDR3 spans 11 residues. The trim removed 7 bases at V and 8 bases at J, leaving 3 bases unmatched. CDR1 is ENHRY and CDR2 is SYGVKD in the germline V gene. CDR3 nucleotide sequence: TGTGCCATCATTGACAGGGGCGGCTACACCTTC. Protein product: CAIIDRGGYTF.

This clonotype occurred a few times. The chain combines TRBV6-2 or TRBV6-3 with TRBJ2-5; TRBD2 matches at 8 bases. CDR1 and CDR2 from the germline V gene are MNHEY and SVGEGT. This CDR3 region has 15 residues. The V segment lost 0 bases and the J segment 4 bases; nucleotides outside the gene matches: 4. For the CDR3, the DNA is TGTGCCAGCAGTTACTCGACGGGGGGGCGAGAGACCCAGTACTTC. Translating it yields CASSYSTGGRETQYF.

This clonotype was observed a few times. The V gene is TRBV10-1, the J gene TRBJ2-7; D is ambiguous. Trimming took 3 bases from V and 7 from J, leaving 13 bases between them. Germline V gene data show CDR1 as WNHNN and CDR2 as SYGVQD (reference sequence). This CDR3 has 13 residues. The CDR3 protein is CASSDRTMGEQYF. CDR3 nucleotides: TGCGCCAGCAGTGATCGTACAATGGGTGAGCAGTACTTC.

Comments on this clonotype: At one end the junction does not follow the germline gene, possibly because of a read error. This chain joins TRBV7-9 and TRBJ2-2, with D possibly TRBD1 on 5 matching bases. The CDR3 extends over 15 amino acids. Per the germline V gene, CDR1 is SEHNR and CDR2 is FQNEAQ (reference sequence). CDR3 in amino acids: CASSQSRVLTGELFF. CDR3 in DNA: TGCGCCAGCAGCCAAAGCAGGGTGTTAACCGGGGAGCTGTTTTTT.

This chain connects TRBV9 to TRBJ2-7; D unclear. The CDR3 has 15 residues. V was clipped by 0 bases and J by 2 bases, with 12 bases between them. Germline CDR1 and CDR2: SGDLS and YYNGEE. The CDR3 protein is CASSVGLIEPYEQYF. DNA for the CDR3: TGTGCCAGCAGCGTAGGTCTTATTGAGCCCTACGAGCAGTACTTC.